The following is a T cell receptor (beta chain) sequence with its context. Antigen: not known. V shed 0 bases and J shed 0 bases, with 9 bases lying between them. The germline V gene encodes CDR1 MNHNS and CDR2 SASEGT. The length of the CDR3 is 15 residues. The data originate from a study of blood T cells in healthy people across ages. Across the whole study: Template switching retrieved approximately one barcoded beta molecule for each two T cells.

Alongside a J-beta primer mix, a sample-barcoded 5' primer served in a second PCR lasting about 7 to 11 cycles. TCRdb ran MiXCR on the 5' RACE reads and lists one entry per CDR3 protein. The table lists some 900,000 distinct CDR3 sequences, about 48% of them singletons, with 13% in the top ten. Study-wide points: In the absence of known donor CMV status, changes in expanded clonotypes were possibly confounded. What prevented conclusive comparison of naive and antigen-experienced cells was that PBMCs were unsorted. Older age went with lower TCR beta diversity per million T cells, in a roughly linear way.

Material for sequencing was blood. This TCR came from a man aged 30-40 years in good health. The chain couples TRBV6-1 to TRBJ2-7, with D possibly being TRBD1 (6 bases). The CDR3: CASSEASGASYEQYF. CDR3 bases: TGTGCCAGCAGTGAAGCCTCAGGGGCCTCCTACGAGCAGTACTTC.